The entry that follows covers one TCR beta chain sequence. V was trimmed by 4 bases and J by 4 bases, leaving 15 bases between them. In germline, CDR1 is SGHNT, CDR2 YYREEE (reference sequence). CDR3 length equals 14 residues. Generated by immunoSEQ multiplex PCR, the TCRdb table keeps only in-frame clones and is missing some. Of some 87,000 clones listed, approximately 92% are singletons. The data stem from a study of T cell responses to AZD1222 COVID-19 vaccine. This chain joins TRBV5-4 and TRBJ2-7, with TRBD2 as a possible D gene (5 bases). The receptor was isolated from an adult in good health. The sequencing used peripheral blood, collected on day 0 of AZD1222 vaccination. The CDR3 DNA sequence: TGTGCCAGCAGCGACCGACCCCTAGCTTACGAGCAGTACTTC. Protein: CASSDRPLAYEQYF.